The sequence of this T cell receptor beta chain was determined in a study of T cells in Graves' hyperthyroidism and ophthalmopathy. Germline CDR1 reads MNHEY; CDR2 reads SMNVEV (reference sequence). The CDR3 contains 14 residues. With 3 bases removed from V and 3 bases from J, the gap between germline ends came to 9 bases. Researchers amplified the TCR beta CDR3 regions from RNA transcripts. A set of HTBI primers served as the primers for a first-round RT-PCR of the TCR CDR3. TCRdb called the multiplex PCR reads again in MiXCR, with one record for every CDR3 protein. Of hundreds of thousands of distinct CDR3 sequences listed, roughly 15% were seen once; the top ten hold less than 15%. Clinical Activity Scores of at least 3, NOSPECS grades of at least 4 and durations under 3 months characterized ophthalmopathy patients. Clinical symptoms, serum thyroxine, TRAb, thyroid ultrasound and orbital computed tomography established diagnosis.

Whole-study findings and limits: Appearing also in blood were most of the thyroid clonotypes expanded above 0.001. Ophthalmopathy and stable hyperthyroidism were separated by a 13 V-J model.

This clonotype was seen repeatedly, ten times or more. Its target is unknown. Sample: blood. V is TRBV27 and J is TRBJ1-5; no reliable D call. The sequence was collected from a man aged 18-30 years with Graves' ophthalmopathy. The CDR3 nucleotides are TGTGCCAGCAGTTTTGAAGGGTACAATCAGCCCCAGCATTTT. Amino acid sequence: CASSFEGYNQPQHF.